What follows is one T cell receptor (beta chain) and its context. Its target is not known. The V gene's germline CDR1 is MNHEY and CDR2 SMNVEV (reference sequence). Trimming removed 3 bases from V and 6 bases from J, with 15 bases in between. CDR3 length: 14 amino acids. This sample was taken from a study of cytomegalovirus exposure and HLA in healthy donors. Whole-study findings and limits: It was shown in a later analysis that HLA-associated TCR beta chains were more clonally expanded than other, equally common chains. The authors enumerated over 150 TCR beta chains as linked to cytomegalovirus.

With 60 Vbeta and 13 Jbeta primers, the PCR was carried out. Only in-frame clones appear in the TCRdb table, and some are missing; sequencing was by immunoSEQ multiplex PCR. The sample lists around 150,000 clones, 73% occurring once. The clonotype was recovered from a human donor in good health. The V gene is TRBV27, the J gene TRBJ2-7; D unresolved. Sequencing input: PBMCs. CDR3 bases: TGTGCCAGCAGTTTGATTCCGGCAGGTAGCGAGCAGTACTTC. Translating gives CASSLIPAGSEQYF.